A single sample is the source of the 28 T cell receptor beta chains below, sequenced in a study of control samples from healthy donors and cancer patients. TCRdb's copy holds only in-frame clones and misses some; the assay was immunoSEQ multiplex PCR. There are around 130,000 clones in the sample; 89% occur only once, and roughly 40% lies in the top ten. Sequenced: blood. The receptors originated from a man between 45 and 60 years old in good health.

The chain couples TRBV12-3 or TRBV12-4 to TRBJ1-1; no clear D. The CDR3 is 13 residues long. V was cut by 4 bases and J by 0 bases, with 6 bases left in between. The CDR3 DNA sequence: TGTGCCAGCAGTTCGACGGTGAACACTGAAGCTTTCTTT. It specifies CASSSTVNTEAFF.

Of note for this clone: An end of the junction differs from the germline gene, which may be a read error. The chain is built from TRBV6-5 and TRBJ1-6; 10 bases map to TRBD1. Germline V gives CDR1 MNHEY, CDR2 SVGAGI. The CDR3 contains 15 residues. The CDR3: CAGRDRGLYNSPLHF. For the CDR3, the DNA is TGTGCCGGCAGGGACAGGGGTCTTTATAATTCACCCCTCCACTTT.

For this clone: This sample also contains other DNA sequences that code for the same CDR3. The V call is TRBV7-2, the J call TRBJ2-5; 10 bases match TRBD1. V shed 0 bases and J 1 base; nucleotides not matched to a gene: 2. Germline V gene data show CDR1 as SGHTA and CDR2 as FQGNSA. This CDR3 region has 16 residues. CDR3 sequence reads: CASSLAGTGVQETQYF. In DNA form, the CDR3 reads TGTGCCAGCAGCTTAGCCGGGACAGGGGTCCAAGAGACCCAGTACTTC. Full variable domain (outside the CDR3, taken from reference TRBV7-2 and TRBJ2-5): GAGVSQSPSNKVTEKGKDVELRCDPISGHTALYWYRQSLGQGLEFLIYFQGNSAPDKSGLPSDRFSAERTGGSVSTLTIQRTQQEDSAVYLCASSLAGTGVQETQYFGPGTRLLVL.

This clone has more than one count but fewer than ten. V is TRBV5-8 and J is TRBJ1-2; possible D gene TRBD1, 6 bases. The germline V gene has CDR1 SGHTS and CDR2 YDEGEE. The CDR3 length is 15 residues. V lost 4 bases, J lost 5 bases, and 18 bases lay in between. CDR3 nucleotide sequence: TGTGCCAGCAGCGTTGGACAGAAGGTCGGGTATGGCTACACCTTC. This gives the protein CASSVGQKVGYGYTF.

J is TRBJ2-7 and V is TRBV27; possibly TRBD2 for D (6 bases). The ends were cut back, 0 bases at V and 0 bases at J, with 12 bases in the middle. CDR1 MNHEY and CDR2 SMNVEV come from the germline V gene (reference sequence). This CDR3 is 16 amino acids long. CDR3 amino acids: CASSLSGGFSSYEQYF. As DNA, the CDR3 is TGTGCCAGCAGTTTATCTGGAGGGTTTAGCTCCTACGAGCAGTACTTC.

V is TRBV19 and J is TRBJ1-1, with D perhaps matching TRBD1 (5 bases). Germline V gene sequence: CDR1 LNHDA, CDR2 SQIVND (reference sequence). This CDR3 has 15 amino acids. Trimming cost V 2 bases and J 1 base, with 11 bases left between them. CDR3 sequence reads: CASSILGGGNTEAFF. CDR3 sequence (DNA): TGTGCCAGTAGTATACTTGGGGGAGGGAACACTGAAGCTTTCTTT.

The J gene is TRBJ2-6, the V gene TRBV6-5; no reliable D call. V was shortened by 2 bases and J by 0 bases, with 5 bases between the two germline ends. This CDR3 is 15 amino acids long. Germline CDR1 MNHEY, CDR2 SVGAGI. The CDR3 DNA reads as TGTGCCAGCAGTTACACGGTCTCTGGGGCCAACGTCCTGACTTTC. Residues: CASSYTVSGANVLTF.

CDR3 sequence: CASSQGTGGNYEQYF. In DNA form, the CDR3 reads TGTGCCAGTAGTCAAGGGACAGGGGGAAATTACGAGCAGTACTTC. V and J are TRBV19 and TRBJ2-7; 11 bases fit TRBD1. The CDR3 is 15 amino acids. CDR1 is LNHDA, CDR2 SQIVND, per germline (reference sequence). V shed 5 bases and J 4 bases; nucleotides not matched to a gene: 7.

This clone was found once. The CDR3 is CASSPDGGGYTF. CDR3 sequence (DNA): TGTGCCAGCAGTCCCGACGGGGGTGGCTACACCTTC. The rearrangement uses TRBV6-5 and TRBJ1-2; D is perhaps TRBD1 (5 bases). Germline CDR1 is MNHEY and CDR2 is SVGAGI. The CDR3 has 12 residues. With 5 bases removed from V and 7 bases from J, the gap between germline ends came to 11 bases.

The chain couples TRBV4-1 to TRBJ1-6; weak D call: TRBD1 (5 bases). V was clipped by 7 bases and J by 4 bases, with 8 bases between them. CDR3 size: 13 residues. Germline V lookup: CDR1 MGHRA, CDR2 YSYEKL. Here the CDR3 reads CASTEGYNSPLHF. CDR3 coding DNA: TGCGCCAGCACGGAGGGGTATAATTCACCCCTCCACTTT.

This clone was seen a single time. The gene calls are TRBV7-2 and TRBJ1-2; 7 positions agree with TRBD1. The CDR3 contains 16 residues. CDR1 and CDR2 from the germline V gene are SGHTA and FQGNSA. V dropped 4 bases and J dropped 5; count of bases not matched to a gene: 13. As DNA, the CDR3 is TGTGCCAGCAGCTCATTGGCCGGACAGGCAGAGTATGGCTACACCTTC. Translated, it gives CASSSLAGQAEYGYTF. Variable domain in full (rest from reference TRBV7-2 and TRBJ1-2): GAGVSQSPSNKVTEKGKDVELRCDPISGHTALYWYRQSLGQGLEFLIYFQGNSAPDKSGLPSDRFSAERTGGSVSTLTIQRTQQEDSAVYLCASSSLAGQAEYGYTFGSGTRLTVV.

The chain employs TRBV7-2 and TRBJ2-7, with a possible D match to TRBD1 (5 bases). V lost 1 base and J 2 bases, leaving 12 bases between the germline ends. This CDR3 region has 15 residues. CDR1 and CDR2 (germline): SGHTA, FQGNSA. The CDR3 here is CASSLVDDRAYEQYF. CDR3 coding DNA: TGTGCCAGCAGCTTAGTAGATGACAGAGCCTACGAGCAGTACTTC.

In DNA form, the CDR3 reads TGTGCCAGCAGTGCAGGGGCAGGGGGAGCCTATGGCTACACCTTC. This sequence encodes CASSAGAGGAYGYTF. The rearrangement links TRBV2 to TRBJ1-2, with TRBD1 matching over 7 bases. The CDR3 contains 15 residues. Looked up from germline, CDR1 is SNHLY and CDR2 is FYNNEI. Germline trimming cut 4 bases from V and 4 bases from J; bases unmatched to any gene: 9. Full variable domain (rest looked up from reference TRBV2 and TRBJ1-2): EPEVTQTPSHQVTQMGQEVILRCVPISNHLYFYWYRQILGQKVEFLVSFYNNEISEKSEIFDDQFSVERPDGSNFTLKIRSTKLEDSAMYFCASSAGAGGAYGYTFGSGTRLTVV.

The CDR3 region has the DNA TGCGCCAGCAGCCAAGAGGGACAGGGAGTCACCGGGGAGCTGTTTTTT. This codes for CASSQEGQGVTGELFF. The chain employs TRBV4-1 and TRBJ2-2; 9 nucleotides align to TRBD1. CDR1 and CDR2 from the germline V gene are MGHRA and YSYEKL. The trim removed 0 bases at V and 4 bases at J, leaving 3 bases unmatched. The CDR3 contains 16 residues.

The V and J genes are TRBV27 and TRBJ1-5; D uncertain. The CDR3 consists of 15 residues. In germline, CDR1 is MNHEY, CDR2 SMNVEV (reference sequence). V was pared by 0 bases and J by 7 bases, with 13 bases between. The CDR3 DNA sequence: TGTGCCAGCAGTTTATCCTGGGGTAGAGGGCAGCCCCAGCATTTT. Translated: CASSLSWGRGQPQHF.

The V gene is TRBV27, the J gene TRBJ1-2; D possibly corresponds to TRBD1 (5 bases). The germline CDR1 and CDR2 sequences are MNHEY and SMNVEV (reference sequence). The length of the CDR3 is 12 residues. Trimming shortened V by 4 bases and J by 8 bases, and 11 bases separated the two germline ends. CDR3 DNA sequence: TGTGCCAGCAGTTCTGTTGGGGACGGCTACACCTTC. It specifies CASSSVGDGYTF.

The chain is built from TRBV18 and TRBJ2-3; 9 nucleotides agree with TRBD1. V was pared by 3 bases and J by 2 bases, with 6 bases of the junction left unmatched. This CDR3 is built from 16 residues. CDR1 KGHSH and CDR2 LQKENI come from the germline V gene. DNA for the CDR3: TGTGCCAGCTCACCTTTGGGACAGGGATACACAGATACGCAGTATTTT. Encoded protein: CASSPLGQGYTDTQYF.

This chain connects TRBV10-2 to TRBJ1-1; 7 positions agree with TRBD1. V shed 8 bases, J shed 6 bases, and the junction held 9 bases outside the gene matches. The CDR3 contains 13 residues. Per germline, CDR1 WSHSY and CDR2 SAAADI. The CDR3 region is CASRPRGIAEAFF. The CDR3 DNA reads as TGCGCCAGCCGTCCCAGGGGGATCGCTGAAGCTTTCTTT.

The rearrangement joins TRBV4-1 to TRBJ1-2; D uncertain. There are 17 residues in the CDR3. The V gene lost 4 bases and the J gene lost 0 bases, with 18 bases spanning the gap. From germline, CDR1 is MGHRA and CDR2 YSYEKL. The CDR3 coding sequence is TGCGCCAGCAGCCGAGCCTCGGGGAGGGTAGCTAACTATGGCTACACCTTC. Amino acid sequence: CASSRASGRVANYGYTF.

The table lists this clone with a few counts. This chain connects TRBV6-6 to TRBJ2-7, with 7 bases matching TRBD1. CDR1 MNHNY and CDR2 SVGAGI come from the germline V gene (reference sequence). This CDR3 has 13 residues. The V segment lost 6 bases and the J segment 2 bases; nucleotides outside the gene matches: 4. The CDR3, as DNA: TGTGCCAGCAGCCGCGACAGGGCCTACGAGCAGTACTTC. Translation: CASSRDRAYEQYF.

This clone was found a few times. The sample carries other DNA sequences with the same CDR3. The J gene is TRBJ1-2, the V gene TRBV19; 10 nucleotides agree with TRBD1. Germline-derived CDR1 and CDR2 are LNHDA and SQIVND (reference sequence). Trimming cost V 4 bases and J 8 bases; bases outside gene matches: 4. The CDR3 loop spans 13 amino acids. CDR3 DNA: TGTGCCAGTAGTACGACAGGGGGCGACGGCTACACCTTC. Residues: CASSTTGGDGYTF.

Here the CDR3 reads CASSQVLTMNTGELFF. The CDR3 coding sequence is TGCGCCAGCAGCCAAGTCCTAACCATGAACACCGGGGAGCTGTTTTTT. The rearrangement uses TRBV4-3 and TRBJ2-2; D ambiguous. V gave up 1 base and J gave up 1 base, with 10 bases separating them. This CDR3 region has 16 residues. Germline loops: CDR1 LGHNA, CDR2 YSLEER.

This chain links TRBV5-1 with TRBJ1-1; no clear D. CDR3 length: 13 amino acids. The V end was cut by 0 bases, the J end by 5 bases, with 8 bases between. Looked up from germline, CDR1 is SGHRS and CDR2 is YFSETQ. CDR3 in DNA: TGCGCCAGCAGCTTGGCGGGGTTGACTGAAGCTTTCTTT. This codes for CASSLAGLTEAFF.

The chain joins TRBV3-1 (or the pseudogene TRBV3-2) to TRBJ2-1; TRBD1 matches 8 bases. Germline values: CDR1 LGHDT, CDR2 YNNKEL (reference sequence). The CDR3 length is 15 residues. With 4 bases clipped from V and 9 bases from J, the junction kept 11 bases outside the gene matches. CDR3 residues: CASSPRGQGGAEQFF. The CDR3 DNA sequence: TGTGCCAGCAGCCCGCGAGGACAGGGCGGTGCTGAGCAGTTCTTC.

The genes are TRBV4-2 and TRBJ1-2, with D unresolved. CDR3 size: 15 residues. CDR1 is LGHNA and CDR2 is YNFKEQ in the germline V gene. The V gene lost 0 bases and the J gene lost 4 bases, with 12 bases spanning the gap. CDR3 protein: CASSQDTGRGYGYTF. DNA of the CDR3: TGTGCCAGCAGCCAAGACACGGGGAGAGGCTATGGCTACACCTTC.

CDR3: CASRTFTGLNTEAFF. CDR3 DNA sequence: TGTGCCAGCAGAACTTTTACAGGGTTGAACACTGAAGCTTTCTTT. The chain couples TRBV25-1 to TRBJ1-1, with D maybe TRBD1 (6 bases). The ends were cut back, 6 bases at V and 0 bases at J, with 14 bases in the middle. Germline values: CDR1 MGHDK, CDR2 SYGVNS. CDR3 size: 15 residues.

This rearrangement joins TRBV11-3 to TRBJ2-2; the match to TRBD2 covers 7 bases. Per germline, CDR1 SGHNT and CDR2 YENEEA. V shed 5 bases and J 6 bases; nucleotides not matched to a gene: 6. This CDR3 has 14 residues. The CDR3 DNA is TGTGCCAGCAGCGCTTCGACTAGCCCCGGGGAGCTGTTTTTT. This gives the protein CASSASTSPGELFF.

The chain recombines TRBV4-1 with TRBJ2-7, with TRBD1 matching 8 bases. The CDR3 is 14 amino acids. V dropped 2 bases and J dropped 6; count of bases not matched to a gene: 6. The germline V gene encodes CDR1 MGHRA and CDR2 YSYEKL. The CDR3: CASSQYQGASEQYF. CDR3 DNA sequence: TGCGCCAGCAGCCAATACCAGGGGGCGTCCGAGCAGTACTTC.